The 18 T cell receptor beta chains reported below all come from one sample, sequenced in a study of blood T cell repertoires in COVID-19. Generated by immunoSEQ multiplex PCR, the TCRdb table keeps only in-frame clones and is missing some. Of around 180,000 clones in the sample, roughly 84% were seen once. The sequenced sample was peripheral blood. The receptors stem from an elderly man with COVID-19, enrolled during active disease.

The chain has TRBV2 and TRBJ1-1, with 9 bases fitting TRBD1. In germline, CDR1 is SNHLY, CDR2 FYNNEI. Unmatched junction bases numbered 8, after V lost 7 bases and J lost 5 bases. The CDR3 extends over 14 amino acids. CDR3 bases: TGTGCCAGCATCGCGAGGACAGGGGTTACTGAAGCTTTCTTT. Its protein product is CASIARTGVTEAFF.

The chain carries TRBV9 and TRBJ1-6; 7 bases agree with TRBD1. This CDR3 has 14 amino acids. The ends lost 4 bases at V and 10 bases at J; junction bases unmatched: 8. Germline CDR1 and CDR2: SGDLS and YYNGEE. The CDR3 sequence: CASSKGQVNSPLHF. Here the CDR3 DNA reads TGTGCCAGCAGCAAAGGACAGGTGAACTCACCCCTCCACTTT.

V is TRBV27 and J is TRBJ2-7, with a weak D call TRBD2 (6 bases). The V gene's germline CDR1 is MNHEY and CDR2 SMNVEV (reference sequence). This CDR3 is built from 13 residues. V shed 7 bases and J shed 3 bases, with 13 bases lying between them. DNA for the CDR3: TGTGCCAGCACGGGACTTTCAAACTACGAGCAGTACTTC. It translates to CASTGLSNYEQYF.

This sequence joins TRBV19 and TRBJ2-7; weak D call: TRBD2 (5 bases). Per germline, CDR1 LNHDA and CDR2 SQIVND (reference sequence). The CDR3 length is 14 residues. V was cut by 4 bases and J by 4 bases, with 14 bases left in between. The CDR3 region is CASSTDPRGYEQYF. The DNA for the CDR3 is TGTGCCAGTAGTACGGACCCCCGAGGGTACGAGCAGTACTTC. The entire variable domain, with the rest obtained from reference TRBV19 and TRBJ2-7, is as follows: DGGITQSPKYLFRKEGQNVTLSCEQNLNHDAMYWYRQDPGQGLRLIYYSQIVNDFQKGDIAEGYSVSREKKESFPLTVTSAQKNPTAFYLCASSTDPRGYEQYFGPGTRLTVT.

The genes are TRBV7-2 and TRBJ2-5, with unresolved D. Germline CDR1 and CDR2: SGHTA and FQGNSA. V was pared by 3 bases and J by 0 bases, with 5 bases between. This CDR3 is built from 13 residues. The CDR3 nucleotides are TGTGCCAGCAGCTTCGACTACCAAGAGACCCAGTACTTC. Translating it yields CASSFDYQETQYF.

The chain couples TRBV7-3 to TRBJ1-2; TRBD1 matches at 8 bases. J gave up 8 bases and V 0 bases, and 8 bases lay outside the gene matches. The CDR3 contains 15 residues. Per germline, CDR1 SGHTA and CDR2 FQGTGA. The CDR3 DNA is TGTGCCAGCAGCTTAACGAGGACAGGGCCAGGCGGCTACACCTTC. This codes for CASSLTRTGPGGYTF.

CDR3 nucleotide sequence: TGCGCCAGCAGTCCAGGTTCGGCGAACACCGGGGAGCTGTTTTTT. Protein: CASSPGSANTGELFF. The chain uses TRBV5-1 and TRBJ2-2; no clear D. This CDR3 region has 15 residues. V was trimmed by 5 bases and J by 0 bases, leaving 11 bases between them. Germline-derived CDR1 and CDR2 are SGHRS and YFSETQ.

Written as DNA, the CDR3 is TGTGCCAGCAGTTTAGGGCGCAGGGACTATGGCTACACCTTC. The encoded protein is CASSLGRRDYGYTF. The V call is TRBV28, the J call TRBJ1-2; D is possibly TRBD1 (5 bases). CDR1 MDHEN and CDR2 SYDVKM come from the germline V gene. V lost 2 bases and J 3 bases, leaving 10 bases between the germline ends. The CDR3 length is 14 residues.

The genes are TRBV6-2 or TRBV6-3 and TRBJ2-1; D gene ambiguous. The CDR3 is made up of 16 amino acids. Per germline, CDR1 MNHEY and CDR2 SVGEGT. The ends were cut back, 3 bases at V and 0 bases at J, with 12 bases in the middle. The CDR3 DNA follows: TGTGCCAGCAGTTATAGCTCCTCGAGCTCCTACAATGAGCAGTTCTTC. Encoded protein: CASSYSSSSSYNEQFF.

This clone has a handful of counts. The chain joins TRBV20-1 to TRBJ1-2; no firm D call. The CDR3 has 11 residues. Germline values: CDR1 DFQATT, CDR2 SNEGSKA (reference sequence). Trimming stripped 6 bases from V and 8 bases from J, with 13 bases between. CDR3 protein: CSAMKLWGYTF. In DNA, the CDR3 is TGCAGTGCAATGAAGCTATGGGGCTACACCTTC.

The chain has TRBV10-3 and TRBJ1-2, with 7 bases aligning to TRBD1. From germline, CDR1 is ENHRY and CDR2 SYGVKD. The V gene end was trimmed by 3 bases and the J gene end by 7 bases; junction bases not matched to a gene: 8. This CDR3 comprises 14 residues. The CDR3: CAISDPTGVAGYTF. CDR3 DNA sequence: TGTGCCATCAGTGATCCTACAGGGGTAGCTGGCTACACCTTC.

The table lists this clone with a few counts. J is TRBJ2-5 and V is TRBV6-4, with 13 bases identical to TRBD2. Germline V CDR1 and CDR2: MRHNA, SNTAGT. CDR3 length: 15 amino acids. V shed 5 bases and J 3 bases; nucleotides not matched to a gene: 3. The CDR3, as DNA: TGTGCCAGCAGTATACTAGCGGGGGGGAAAGAGACCCAGTACTTC. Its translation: CASSILAGGKETQYF.

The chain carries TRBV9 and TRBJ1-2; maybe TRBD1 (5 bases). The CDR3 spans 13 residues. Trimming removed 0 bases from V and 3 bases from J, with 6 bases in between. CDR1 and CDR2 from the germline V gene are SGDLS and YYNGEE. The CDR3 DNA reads TGTGCCAGCAGCGTAGAGACAGACTATGGCTACACCTTC. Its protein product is CASSVETDYGYTF.

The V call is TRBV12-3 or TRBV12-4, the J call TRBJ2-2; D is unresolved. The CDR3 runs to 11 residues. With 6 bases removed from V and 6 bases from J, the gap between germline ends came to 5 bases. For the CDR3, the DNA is TGTGCCAGCAGCCATGCCGGGGAGCTGTTTTTT. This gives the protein CASSHAGELFF.

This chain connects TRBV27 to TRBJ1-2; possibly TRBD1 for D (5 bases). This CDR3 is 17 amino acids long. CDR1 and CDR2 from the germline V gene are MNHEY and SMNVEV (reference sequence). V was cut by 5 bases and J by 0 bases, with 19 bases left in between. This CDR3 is CASSPSRTGEANYGYTF. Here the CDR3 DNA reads TGTGCCAGCAGTCCGTCCCGTACGGGGGAAGCTAACTATGGCTACACCTTC.

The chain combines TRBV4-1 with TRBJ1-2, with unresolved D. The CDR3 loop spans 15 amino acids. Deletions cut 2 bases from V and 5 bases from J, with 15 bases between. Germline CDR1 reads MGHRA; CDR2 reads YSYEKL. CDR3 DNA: TGCGCCAGCAGCCAAAACCCTAGTCCAGAGTATGGCTACACCTTC. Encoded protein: CASSQNPSPEYGYTF.

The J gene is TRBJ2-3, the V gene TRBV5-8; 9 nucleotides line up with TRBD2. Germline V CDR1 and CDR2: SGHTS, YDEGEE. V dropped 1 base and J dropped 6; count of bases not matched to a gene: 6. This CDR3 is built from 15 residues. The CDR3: CASSLRLAGADTQYF. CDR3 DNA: TGTGCCAGCAGCTTGAGATTAGCGGGGGCGGATACGCAGTATTTT.

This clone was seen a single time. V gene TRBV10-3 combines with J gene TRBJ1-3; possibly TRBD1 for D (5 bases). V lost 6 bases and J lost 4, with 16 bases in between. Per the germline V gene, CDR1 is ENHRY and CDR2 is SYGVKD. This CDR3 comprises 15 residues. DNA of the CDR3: TGTGCCATCAGGAATACAGACAGCTCCGGAAACACCATATATTTT. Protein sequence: CAIRNTDSSGNTIYF.